This T cell receptor beta chain was sequenced during a study of cytomegalovirus exposure and HLA in healthy donors (dated by TCRdb to about 2017). About the study as a whole: According to an earlier analysis of several hundred of the donors, roughly 180 million T cells yielded 120 million or so unique TCR beta sequences and 250 to 350 Gb of sequence data. Rather than drawing on any new phenotypic data, the later analysis identified candidate immune exposures from TCR beta sequences and the way those sequences occurred across donors. Class I and class II HLA loci were covered by the typing at four-digit resolution. The study combined high-throughput TCR immunosequencing, statistical association of individual TCRs with disease status, and machine learning to predict cytomegalovirus infection status. Donor age, sex, ethnicity and CMV serostatus were collected together with the repertoire data. Four to six DR-DQ haplotypes were handled as single units for association and clustering, since linkage in the cohort was strong. The study profiled the T cell repertoires of around 700 subjects by immunosequencing and related them to cytomegalovirus serostatus. An earlier analysis of about 600 of the donors used high-throughput TCR beta sequencing to judge whether each TCR beta V gene segment behaved as functional or pseudogenic. The aim of the study was to test whether cataloging public T cell receptors could identify signatures of past pathogen exposure. Among roughly 400 genotyped donors of the cohort, an average of approximately 200,000 unique TCR beta nucleotide sequences was sequenced per donor, of which roughly 17% were non-productive. In addition to the first cohort of hundreds of subjects, a separate validation cohort of 100 to 150 different subjects was used. A later genetic analysis used genome-wide SNP genotypes for about 60% of the 666 donors, treating that subset as a discovery cohort. An early release covering 500 to 750 HLA-typed donors comprised about 320 gigabases of sequencing data and approximately 80 million unique TCR sequences. Of the 398 genotyped donors, 65% to 90% fell in the genetic ancestry cluster associated with self-reported Caucasian donors. Typing coverage differed by locus: A, B, C, DRB1 and DQB1 were typed in about 620-630 donors, DQA1 in 522, DPA1 in over 600, and DPB1 in 400 to 490. Every repertoire in the discovery cohort had been generated on one and the same sequencing platform. A later analysis re-analyzed previously published TCR beta repertoires from 666 donors and added high-resolution HLA genotyping to study TCR occurrence patterns. Study-wide findings and limitations: Linkage disequilibrium might explain the correlated functional status among segregating V segments, but an unknown experimental factor could not be excluded. The cohort was sequenced for TCR beta chains only, and without alpha or paired-chain data the features that could be detected were limited. Several of the top co-occurrence clusters appeared to be linked to parvovirus B19, influenza, CMV and Epstein-Barr virus, according to a later analysis. Because the 87-base-pair reads could not distinguish some IMGT-functional V segments, including TRBV6-2 and TRBV6-3, those segments were excluded. The presence/absence analyses assumed that sequencing depth was roughly uniform across donors, and that assumption may not be true. Because HLA typing was missing for some donors at each locus, association tests included only the typed subset. A later analysis found that HLA-associated TCR beta chains were more clonally expanded and had lower generation probabilities than equally common non-associated chains. A total of 150 to 200 TCR beta chains were listed by the study as associated with cytomegalovirus. At a false discovery rate of 0.05, a later analysis linked fewer than 20,000 TCR beta sequences to specific HLA alleles. An association between a missense DCLRE1C variant and V-gene and J-gene trimming of TCR beta chains was found in a later genetic analysis and replicated in an independent cohort. A cluster of highly shared sequence variants was judged likely to represent a technical artifact of the sequencing pipeline. Because counts were too low, approximately 18 rarely observed V segments, including chromosome 9 orphons, were excluded from the earlier analysis of under 650 of the donors. In vitro tests confirmed that a few of the cytomegalovirus-associated TCR beta chains recognize cytomegalovirus antigens. Compared with the roughly 670-donor mean, donors in an Asian-associated ancestry cluster had fewer N-insertions in productive TCRs, according to a later genetic analysis. In a later analysis, TCR association rates were found to vary across HLA loci, with the most associated TCRs seen for DRB1 alleles and the fewest for HLA-C alleles. Immune exposure information for the cohort was limited to CMV serostatus. According to the authors, the approach could potentially be generalized to other disease states and immunological phenotypes. A further reported finding was that TCR beta sequences accurately predicted the HLA-A and HLA-B alleles for most subjects in the first cohort. Across donors, most TCR sequences were observed very rarely, whereas some public TCRs were present in many individuals. The classifier was reported to diagnose cytomegalovirus status with high specificity and sensitivity in both the original cohort and the validation cohort. In an earlier analysis of 587 of the donors, most TCR beta V segments appeared in productive rearrangements about 90% or about 30% of the time, broadly matching IMGT annotations. In a later analysis, most CMV-associated TCR beta chains were found to appear HLA-restricted, with HLA associations seemingly driven largely by CMV exposure. When HLA alleles, especially DR and DQ, strongly co-occurred, attributing TCR associations to individual alleles was difficult.

In total, 666 healthy bone marrow donors made up the cohort. All cohort members were sampled while nominally healthy, although unrecorded immune exposures were likely present. The donor tested CMV seronegative and was one of the 352 seronegative cohort members. A peripheral blood sample was collected from each donor, and TCR beta sequencing was performed on peripheral blood mononuclear cells. Genomic DNA extraction from the blood cell samples was performed with the Qiagen DNeasy Blood Extraction Kit. Receptor amplification or capture employed the immunoSEQ multiplex PCR assay. For the multiplex PCR, a mixture combining 60 forward primers for TCR Vbeta segments and 13 reverse primers for TCR Jbeta segments was used. The CDR3 region of rearranged TCR beta genes was amplified from genomic DNA by a multiplex PCR assay. The amplified TCR beta libraries were sequenced on the Illumina HiSeq System as 87-base-pair reads. In the original analysis: A later analysis tallied roughly 80 million unique TCR beta chains across the 666 repertoires, and 10 million to 11 million of those chains were shared by two or more donors. To remove PCR and sequencing errors, raw reads were error-corrected and collapsed into unique sequences using a nearest-neighbor algorithm that merged closely related sequences. V, D and J gene segments were assigned by aligning CDR3 sequences to IMGT reference sequences. For a sequence to be retained, at least a six-nucleotide match to both a V gene segment and a J gene segment was required. Rearrangements were classified as productive when the CDR3 lacked stop codons and remained in frame with V and J, and all other rearrangements were classified as non-productive. CDR3 was defined according to IMGT convention as the region running from the second conserved V-encoded cysteine to the conserved J-encoded phenylalanine. The earlier analysis of about 500 of the donors excluded sequences that lacked an unambiguous match to a single V gene segment. In an earlier analysis of some 590 of the donors, V segments were called functional above 56.7% productive rearrangements and were called segregating when the between-donor standard deviation exceeded 5%. A statistical classification framework was developed to diagnose cytomegalovirus status using the catalog of TCR beta chain sequences. V and J gene assignment, in a later analysis, came from comparing TCR nucleotide sequences with IMGT/GENE-DB human TR gene sequences. The TCRdist pipeline was used in a later analysis to assign CDR3 sequences and most-parsimonious VDJ recombination scenarios. In a later analysis, every TCR beta chain was defined by the combination of its CDR3 amino acid sequence and its V-gene family, and reads without a unique V-gene family were dropped. In a later analysis, 550 to 650 highly shared, low-generation-probability nucleotide sequences were removed to address suspected cross-contamination and a sequencing artifact. In a later analysis, a clonal expansion index for each public chain was calculated from normalized within-repertoire ranks of inferred template counts. A later analysis computed generation probabilities with a VDJ recombination model fitted to out-of-frame rearrangements, and checked the results against IGoR. In a later analysis, hypergeometric tests were used to score TCR-TCR, TCR-HLA and TCR-CMV co-occurrence, with a repertoire-size bias correction applied to TCR pairs. In a later analysis, false discovery rates were estimated by permuting HLA or CMV assignments 20 times. A later analysis grouped co-occurring TCRs with DBSCAN, adding TCRdist sequence similarity when clustering within HLA-allele-positive subsets. Repertoires with fewer than 30,000 or more than 120,000 public chains were left out of co-occurrence clustering, as were about 5 repertoires with anomalous nucleotide sharing. Imported from immuneACCESS, the table was reduced by TCRdb to in-frame sequences with V and J called. These copies leave out some clones; in studies compared against another copy, an unresolved V gene accounts for under half, and the cause of the remainder is not known. V, J and clone size are taken as reported in that table, and D and trimming were inferred from the DNA itself. The table for this sample lists 120,000 or so clones; roughly 70% of them were counted only once. The ten largest clones add up to around 3.7% of the sample.

Concerning this clone itself: Its antigen remains undetermined. No much larger clone exists at a distance of one base, and base qualities are not known.

The germline V gene provides CDR1 SGDLS and CDR2 YYNGEE. From the cysteine through the phenylalanine, the CDR3 covers 16 amino acids. Only the CDR3 part of the read is kept: 48 bases, read in frame from the first base. Ends trimmed: V by 0 bases, J by 1 base; bases unmatched to a gene: 6. The sequencing input was PBMCs. The origin of this receptor is a woman aged 40-49 years in good health and CMV-seronegative. The sequence is built from TRBV9 and TRBJ2-7, with 8 bases aligning to TRBD2. Here the CDR3 is given as CASSVAAGATSYEQYF. The nucleotide sequence is given as TGTGCCAGCAGCGTAGCAGCGGGGGCCACTTCCTACGAGCAGTACTTC.